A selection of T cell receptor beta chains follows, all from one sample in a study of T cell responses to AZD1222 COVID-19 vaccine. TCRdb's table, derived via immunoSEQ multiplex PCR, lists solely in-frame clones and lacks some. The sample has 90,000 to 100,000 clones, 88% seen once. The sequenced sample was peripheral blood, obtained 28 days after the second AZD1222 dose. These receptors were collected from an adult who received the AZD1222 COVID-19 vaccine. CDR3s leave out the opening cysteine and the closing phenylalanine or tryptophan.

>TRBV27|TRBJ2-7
ASSSPLWGAYEQY
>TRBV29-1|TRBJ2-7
SVETGDPYEQY
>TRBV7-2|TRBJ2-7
ASSNPGLGAYEQY
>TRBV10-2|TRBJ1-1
ASSDTGGSKTEAF
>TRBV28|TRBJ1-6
ASILGGGGAYNSPLH
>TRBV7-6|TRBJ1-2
ASSLTDSDYGYT
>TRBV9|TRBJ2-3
ASSSPGRTPSAQY
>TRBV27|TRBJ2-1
ASSLRTSGRASVF
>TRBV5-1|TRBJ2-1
ASSLGLAGGNNEQF
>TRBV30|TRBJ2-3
AWTYGTDTQY
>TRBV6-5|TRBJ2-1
ASSRGQGATWEQF
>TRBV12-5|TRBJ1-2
ASSWDYGYT
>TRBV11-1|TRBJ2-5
ASSLVGVGETQY
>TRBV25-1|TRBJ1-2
ASSSGQNYGYT
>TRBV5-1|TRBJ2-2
ASSSRRQGATGELF
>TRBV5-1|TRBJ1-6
ASSLNADTGLSPLH
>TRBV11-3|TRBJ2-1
ASSSTGRGRAYNEQF
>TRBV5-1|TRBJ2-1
ASSPARLALYNEQF
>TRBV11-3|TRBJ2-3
ASSSGTSGTGSTDTQY
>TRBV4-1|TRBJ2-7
ASSQGLSRTESGAEKEQY
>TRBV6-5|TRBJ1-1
ASSYWAGNTEAF
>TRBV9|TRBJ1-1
ASESWQVTGNTEAF
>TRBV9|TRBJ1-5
ASSVVSTRRGKRLYQPQH
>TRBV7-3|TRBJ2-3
ASSPRASSLTDTQY
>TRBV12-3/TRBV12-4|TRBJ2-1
ASSLRWEQF
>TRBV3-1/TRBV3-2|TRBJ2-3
ASSPWGDTQY
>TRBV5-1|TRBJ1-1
ASSLDRIWTTEAF
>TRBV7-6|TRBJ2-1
ASSPGPFSYNEQF
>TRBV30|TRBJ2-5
AWSRDPGEETQY
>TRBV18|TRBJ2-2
ASSPQRGLHGELF
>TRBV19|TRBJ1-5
ASTTGPRGGNQPQH
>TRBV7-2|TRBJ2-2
ASSLLRTSGRLSGELF
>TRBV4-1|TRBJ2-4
ASSQDNPGKNIQY
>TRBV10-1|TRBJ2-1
ASSLGLAGGPVNEQF
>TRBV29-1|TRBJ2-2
SVGVRGVAMNTGELF
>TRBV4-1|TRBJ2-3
ASSLTGTRPTDTQY
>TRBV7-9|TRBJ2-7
ASSLAGSYEQY
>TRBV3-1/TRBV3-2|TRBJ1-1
ASTLSNRDDKAF
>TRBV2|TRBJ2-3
ASKWVAGGLADTQY
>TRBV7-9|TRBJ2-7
ASSFPSAEQY
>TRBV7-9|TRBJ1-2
ASSPGAINYGYT
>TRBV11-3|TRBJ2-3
ASSGGALGTQY
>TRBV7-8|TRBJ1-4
ASSLVREEKLF
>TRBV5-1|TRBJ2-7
ASTKTGGGYEQY
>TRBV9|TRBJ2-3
ASSVTGSPDTQY
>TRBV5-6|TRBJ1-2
ASRLRTAWT
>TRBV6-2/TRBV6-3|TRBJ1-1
ASGQGPGTVDTEAF
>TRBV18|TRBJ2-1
ASSPRGQGNEQF
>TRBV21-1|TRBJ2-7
ASRQRAGPY
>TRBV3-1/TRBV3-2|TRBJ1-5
ASSRTDNQPQH
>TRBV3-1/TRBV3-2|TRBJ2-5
ASSQDLAGVEETQY
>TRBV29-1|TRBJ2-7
SVLMGGGYEQY
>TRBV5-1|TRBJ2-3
ASSLIGVPGDTQY
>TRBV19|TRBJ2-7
ATKAEAYEQY
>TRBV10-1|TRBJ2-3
ASSVPATDTQY
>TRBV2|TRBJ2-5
AGTGQGQETQY
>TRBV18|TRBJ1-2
ASSPYRESNYGYT